The present entry profiles one T cell receptor (beta chain) with its context. Its antigen is as yet unknown. CDR1 and CDR2 from the germline V gene are SQVTM and ANQGSEA. The V end was cut by 7 bases, the J end by 1 base, with 16 bases between. The CDR3 loop spans 14 amino acids. This entry belongs to a study of T cell responses to AZD1222 COVID-19 vaccine. Background on the study: Pooled samples include second doses given at about 4 or 12 weeks.

TCRdb keeps only in-frame clones here, not all; method: immunoSEQ multiplex PCR. Among over 130,000 clones listed, about 93% were seen once. The study's findings and limits: A mostly white British donor set with more females was recruited, and clonal diversity was possibly underestimated. Baseline seropositivity characterized only a handful of AZD1222 recipients.

The receptor was derived from an adult in good health. This chain uses TRBV29-1 with TRBJ1-1; no reliable D call. The sequencing used peripheral blood, collected on day 0 of AZD1222 vaccination. The CDR3 sequence is CSAVRTRRNTEAFF. As DNA, the CDR3 is TGCAGCGCCGTCAGGACGCGGCGGAACACTGAAGCTTTCTTT.